Shown below are 14 T cell receptor beta chains from a single sample sequenced in a study of blood T cell repertoires in COVID-19. Measured with immunoSEQ multiplex PCR; TCRdb has only the in-frame clones, and not every one. Among about 230,000 clones listed, roughly 80% were seen once. Material: peripheral blood. The receptors stem from a woman older than 75 with COVID-19, enrolled during active disease.

The rearrangement links TRBV18 to TRBJ2-3; 7 bases align to TRBD1. This CDR3 has 17 residues. V shed 1 base, J shed 2 bases, and the junction held 9 bases outside the gene matches. Germline CDR1 is KGHSH and CDR2 is LQKENI. The CDR3 coding sequence is TGTGCCAGCTCACCACTTCCTCGGACAGGCTACACAGATACGCAGTATTTT. This encodes CASSPLPRTGYTDTQYF. The variable domain in full, with the rest retrieved from reference TRBV18 and TRBJ2-3, is NAGVMQNPRHLVRRRGQEARLRCSPMKGHSHVYWYRQLPEEGLKFMVYLQKENIIDESGMPKERFSAEFPKEGPSILRIQQVVRGDSAAYFCASSPLPRTGYTDTQYFGPGTRLTVL.

The chain joins TRBV3-1 (or the pseudogene TRBV3-2) to TRBJ1-2, with 9 bases lining up with TRBD1. CDR3 size: 15 residues. After removal of 3 bases from V and 4 bases from J, the junction contained 6 bases not matched to a gene. The germline gives CDR1 LGHDT, CDR2 YNNKEL (reference sequence). The CDR3 is CASSHTKTGGYGYTF. The CDR3 DNA is TGTGCCAGCAGCCATACGAAGACAGGGGGCTATGGCTACACCTTC.

This clone has a handful of counts. The genes are TRBV5-4 and TRBJ2-7; D unclear. The germline V gene encodes CDR1 SGHNT and CDR2 YYREEE (reference sequence). V was shortened by 4 bases and J by 1 base, with 12 bases between the two germline ends. The CDR3 sequence is 14 residues long. The chain's CDR3 is CASSPSATSYEQYF. The CDR3 bases are TGTGCCAGCAGCCCCTCCGCGACATCCTACGAGCAGTACTTC. Drawing the rest from reference TRBV5-4 and TRBJ2-7, the complete variable domain is ETGVTQSPTHLIKTRGQQVTLRCSSQSGHNTVSWYQQALGQGPQFIFQYYREEENGRGNFPPRFSGLQFPNYSSELNVNALELDDSALYLCASSPSATSYEQYFGPGTRLTVT.

The chain recombines TRBV2 with TRBJ2-2; TRBD1 matches at 8 bases. CDR1 and CDR2 from the germline V gene are SNHLY and FYNNEI. This CDR3 has 15 amino acids. V gave up 5 bases and J gave up 7 bases; unmatched junction bases: 9. The CDR3 here is CASSLQGAYGGELFF. The CDR3 DNA reads as TGTGCCAGCAGTTTGCAGGGGGCTTATGGCGGGGAGCTGTTTTTT.

This rearrangement joins TRBV6-2 or TRBV6-3 to TRBJ2-5, with D possibly being TRBD2 (6 bases). CDR1 and CDR2 (germline): MNHEY, SVGEGT. V was pared by 0 bases and J by 2 bases, with 13 bases between. The CDR3 spans 16 residues. The CDR3 sequence: CASSYSREKPQETQYF. The CDR3 DNA reads as TGTGCCAGCAGTTACTCGCGGGAAAAACCACAAGAGACCCAGTACTTC.

The chain has TRBV14 and TRBJ2-3, with D possibly being TRBD1 (5 bases). The CDR3 extends over 15 amino acids. The germline V gene encodes CDR1 SGHDN and CDR2 FVKESK. V lost 4 bases and J 0 bases, leaving 11 bases between the germline ends. DNA of the CDR3: TGTGCCAGCAGCCCCTATGGGGCTAGCACAGATACGCAGTATTTT. Its protein product is CASSPYGASTDTQYF.

A few counts support this clone. In the same sample, other DNA sequences code for this CDR3. The chain combines TRBV28 with TRBJ1-2, with no clear D. The V gene's germline CDR1 is MDHEN and CDR2 SYDVKM. The CDR3 covers 12 residues. Trimming removed 6 bases at V and 0 bases at J, with 5 bases between. The CDR3 coding sequence is TGTGCCAGCAGCTCCTCTAACTATGGCTACACCTTC. This translates into CASSSSNYGYTF.

The CDR3 reads CASSLALGGEPQHF. The DNA of the CDR3 is TGTGCCAGCAGCTTAGCGCTAGGGGGAGAGCCCCAGCATTTT. The J gene is TRBJ1-5, the V gene TRBV7-2, with D possibly TRBD1 on 6 matching bases. CDR3 length: 14 residues. CDR1 is SGHTA and CDR2 is FQGNSA in the germline V gene. V was shortened by 0 bases and J by 8 bases, with 11 bases between the two germline ends.

This sequence joins TRBV10-2 and TRBJ2-1; TRBD1 matches 9 bases. In germline, CDR1 is WSHSY, CDR2 SAAADI. V was clipped by 6 bases and J by 5 bases; unmatched bases: 5. The CDR3 is 14 amino acids. The CDR3 spells CASRGTGSNNEQFF. The CDR3, as DNA: TGCGCCAGCAGGGGGACAGGGTCTAACAATGAGCAGTTCTTC.

The V and J genes are TRBV12-5 and TRBJ2-3, with D unresolved. Trimming took 2 bases from V and 4 from J, leaving 10 bases between them. The CDR3 contains 14 residues. Germline V gene sequence: CDR1 LGHNT, CDR2 FRNRAP. In DNA form, the CDR3 reads TGTGCTAGTGGTTTGTCAAGTAGAGCAGATACGCAGTATTTT. This codes for CASGLSSRADTQYF.

This chain uses TRBV2 with TRBJ1-1; D is possibly TRBD1 (6 bases). V lost 7 bases to trimming and J lost 10 bases, with 16 bases between them. The CDR3 consists of 12 residues. CDR1 and CDR2 from the germline V gene are SNHLY and FYNNEI. The CDR3 sequence: CASIPGAAGAFF. The CDR3 DNA reads as TGTGCCAGCATCCCAGGGGCCGCTGGAGCTTTCTTT.

The chain has TRBV7-2 and TRBJ2-3; 8 bases align to TRBD2. Germline CDR1 reads SGHTA; CDR2 reads FQGNSA. V lost 1 base and J lost 6; bases outside the gene matches: 9. This CDR3 region has 16 residues. The CDR3 here is CASSLGNGGARDTQYF. The CDR3 nucleotides are TGTGCCAGCAGCTTAGGGAACGGGGGGGCCAGGGATACGCAGTATTTT.

The chain recombines TRBV5-4 with TRBJ2-1, with 8 bases fitting TRBD2. Trimming removed 4 bases from V and 7 bases from J; junction bases left unmatched: 7. From germline, CDR1 is SGHNT and CDR2 YYREEE (reference sequence). This CDR3 has 14 residues. This CDR3 is CASSREGVKNEQFF. In DNA form, the CDR3 reads TGTGCCAGCAGCCGGGAGGGAGTGAAGAATGAGCAGTTCTTC.

This chain joins TRBV18 and TRBJ2-3, with 9 nucleotides matching TRBD2. This CDR3 region has 18 residues. V shed 1 base, J shed 1 base, and the junction held 9 bases outside the gene matches. The germline CDR1 and CDR2 sequences are KGHSH and LQKENI. CDR3 in amino acids: CASSPLLLSGSGTDTQYF. DNA for the CDR3: TGTGCCAGCTCACCACTCCTACTTAGCGGGAGTGGCACAGATACGCAGTATTTT.